A single TCR beta chain is shown here with its context. Its specificity is unknown. This entry comes from a study of cytomegalovirus exposure and HLA in healthy donors. CDR1 is PRHDT, CDR2 FYEKMQ, per germline (reference sequence). J lost 6 bases, V lost 1 base, and 12 bases had no gene match. This CDR3 contains 17 residues. The PCR employed 60 Vbeta primers together with 13 Jbeta primers. The method was immunoSEQ multiplex PCR; TCRdb's version includes in-frame clones alone and lacks a portion of them. The data contain about 120,000 clones, roughly 82% of them seen just once; the ten biggest clones take up 1.5%. Findings of the study overall: TCR beta V- and J-gene trimming was later associated with a missense DCLRE1C variant. Fewer N-insertions (relative to the approximately 670-donor mean) were reportedly seen in an Asian-associated ancestry cluster in a later analysis. It was likely that a cluster of highly shared sequence variants was a sequencing artifact.

The sample taken for sequencing was PBMCs. This clonotype was obtained from a woman aged 18 to 35 in good health and CMV-seronegative. The J gene is TRBJ1-2, the V gene TRBV13; 9 bases agree with TRBD1. The CDR3 sequence: CASSLESTGGLVDGYTF. DNA of the CDR3: TGTGCCAGCAGCTTAGAATCTACAGGGGGCCTGGTCGATGGCTACACCTTC.